This TCR beta chain came from a study of beta chain features in type 1 diabetes. On this clone itself: What it binds is not known.

Study-wide results and limits: Because the template was cDNA, high-expressing cells might be over-represented. TCRB CDR3s from Type 1 diabetes patients were moderately but significantly shorter in all four CD4+ subsets. In the patient group, naive, central memory and Treg TCRB repertoires seemed more alike than in the healthy donor group.

The germline V gene has CDR1 KGHSH and CDR2 LQKENI. The CDR3 is 15 amino acids. Trimming pared 5 bases from V and 7 bases from J, leaving 18 bases between. What was sequenced were expressed TCRB transcripts, since all of the isolated RNA had been reverse transcribed. The table came from immunoSEQ multiplex PCR; TCRdb's copy has only in-frame clones and leaves some out. The table has hundreds of thousands of clones, approximately 10% seen once; the top ten hold roughly 0.017%. The sequence was obtained from a man under 40 with type 1 diabetes. This chain joins TRBV18 and TRBJ1-5; weak D call: TRBD1 (6 bases). The sample comprised naive CD4+ T cells from blood. CDR3 region: CASSSRQAVKQPQHF. CDR3 in DNA: TGTGCCAGCTCAAGTCGACAGGCGGTCAAACAGCCCCAGCATTTT.